The rows below give T cell receptor beta chains drawn from one sample of a study of T cell changes during pregnancy in multiple sclerosis. Sequenced by immunoSEQ multiplex PCR; TCRdb stores in-frame clones only, minus some. Of tens of thousands of clones listed, approximately 90% are singletons. Material: peripheral blood, obtained before pregnancy. The receptors here all came from a female donor with multiple sclerosis, enrolled in a pregnancy study. Each CDR3 is given with its conserved first and last residue. A D gene is named only where the DNA matches it firmly.

TRBV6-5	TRBJ2-3	TRBD2	TGTGCCAGCAGGTCCGCGGGACTAGGAAGGGATACGCAGTATTTT	CASRSAGLGRDTQYF
TRBV19	TRBJ1-5	.	TGTGCCAGTAGTATAGGTCCACTTCGCAGGGCTAGCAATCAGCCCCAGCATTTT	CASSIGPLRRASNQPQHF
TRBV28	TRBJ1-5	.	TGTGCCAGCAAAATCCGACACGATAGCAATCAGCCCCAGCATTTT	CASKIRHDSNQPQHF
TRBV5-4	TRBJ2-7	TRBD1	TGTGCCAGCAGCCCTGGACAGGACTACGAGCAGTACTTC	CASSPGQDYEQYF
TRBV5-1	TRBJ2-5	.	TGCGCCAGCAGCTTGGTGTCCGAAGAGACCCAGTACTTC	CASSLVSEETQYF
TRBV27	TRBJ2-5	TRBD2	TGTGCCAGCAGTCCCCGGACTAGCGGGAGAGGAGAGACCCAGTACTTC	CASSPRTSGRGETQYF
TRBV28	TRBJ2-1	TRBD2	TGTGCCGCTTGGGAGGGCTACAATGAGCAGTTCTTC	CAAWEGYNEQFF
TRBV7-9	TRBJ2-3	.	TGTGCCAGCAGCCAATTGAGCACAGATACGCAGTATTTT	CASSQLSTDTQYF
TRBV27	TRBJ1-2	TRBD1	TGTGCCAGCGTCCCCGGGACAGGGCTCACTGGGGGCTACACCTTC	CASVPGTGLTGGYTF
TRBV7-2	TRBJ2-5	TRBD2	TGTGCCAGCCGTCCTGGACTAGTGATAGAGACCCAGTACTTC	CASRPGLVIETQYF
TRBV10-3	TRBJ2-7	TRBD1	TGTGCCATCAGTGACTCAGGGGGCTACGAGCAGTACTTC	CAISDSGGYEQYF
TRBV13	TRBJ2-2	TRBD2	TGTGCCAGCAACGGGGGAGGGGCCGGGGAGCTGTTTTTT	CASNGGGAGELFF
TRBV28	TRBJ1-5	.	TGTGCCAGCAGTTCCGGGTTTAGCAATCAGCCCCAGCATTTT	CASSSGFSNQPQHF
TRBV19	TRBJ1-2	.	TGTGCCAGTAGTCAGATCCGCGGGGCCTCATACTATGGCTACACCTTC	CASSQIRGASYYGYTF